This TCR beta chain was profiled in a study of shared clonotypes between healthy human individuals. Unmatched junction bases numbered 11, after V lost 3 bases and J lost 7 bases. Germline CDR1 is ENHRY and CDR2 is SYGVKD. CDR3 length: 16 amino acids. Here immunoSEQ multiplex PCR was the method, and the copy in TCRdb shows in-frame clones only, minus some. The table has over a million clones, 78% seen once; the top ten hold roughly 0.61%. Donors comprised only Caucasian adults living in Nashville, Tennessee. Material for sequencing was memory CD4+ T cells from PBMCs. Subset indicated: CD45RA-negative fraction. The clonotype was recovered from a man aged 18-30 years in good health. Some clones in this sample may be carry-over from other donors' samples. The chain carries TRBV10-3 and TRBJ2-1; TRBD1 matches at 8 bases. The CDR3 loop is CAISDPGTGLWNEQFF. The CDR3 DNA sequence: TGTGCCATCAGTGATCCCGGGACAGGACTATGGAATGAGCAGTTCTTC.